A selection of T cell receptor beta chains follows, all from one sample in a study of T-cell reconstitution after alpha-beta-depleted transplantation in children. TCRdb recomputed calls from the PCR reads with MiXCR, one row per CDR3 protein. This sample has about 610,000 distinct CDR3 sequences, with under 12% found just once. The source material was PBMCs from the stem cell graft donor, sampled from the stem cell graft. The receptors originated from a human donor who donated a stem cell graft to a child with acute myeloid leukemia. The CDR3 runs from the conserved cysteine through the conserved F or W. Each record gives: CDR3 length, D gene, V gene, J gene, clone size, CDR3 protein, CDR3 DNA. A D gene is named only where the DNA matches it firmly. Rows may omit the clone size; those that give it use once, few, many or a size class.

>16|NA|TRBV9|TRBJ2-3|NA
CASSLQGSFQADTQYF
TGTGCCAGCAGCCTACAGGGATCTTTTCAGGCAGATACGCAGTATTTT
>13|NA|TRBV20-1|TRBJ2-3|many
CSAPGPITDTQYF
TGCAGTGCCCCGGGACCCATCACAGATACGCAGTATTTT
>13|NA|TRBV12-5|TRBJ2-2|NA
CASGLVAGGELFF
TGTGCTAGTGGTTTGGTCGCAGGCGGGGAGCTGTTTTTT
>12|TRBD1|TRBV29-1|TRBJ1-2|NA
CSDLQGKDGYTF
TGCAGCGATTTACAGGGGAAGGATGGCTACACCTTC
>15|NA|TRBV5-1|TRBJ2-1|few
CASSLVGGAYNEQFF
TGCGCCAGCAGCTTGGTGGGGGGCGCCTACAATGAGCAGTTCTTC
>17|NA|TRBV5-1|TRBJ2-3|NA
CASSSLSTPGSTDTQYF
TGCGCCAGCAGCTCCCTATCAACGCCAGGTAGCACAGATACGCAGTATTTT
>15|NA|TRBV11-2|TRBJ1-5|NA
CASSLGTGWDQPQHF
TGTGCCAGCAGCTTAGGGACGGGTTGGGATCAGCCCCAGCATTTT
>14|NA|TRBV20-1|TRBJ2-3|NA
CSPKGPNLPDTQYF
TGCAGTCCCAAAGGGCCCAACCTCCCAGATACGCAGTATTTT
>15|TRBD1|TRBV10-3|TRBJ1-1|few
CAISAEGQGVSEAFF
TGTGCCATCAGTGCTGAGGGACAGGGGGTGAGTGAAGCTTTCTTT
>15|NA|TRBV11-2|TRBJ2-3|NA
CASRQSPLSTDTQYF
TGTGCCAGCCGACAGAGTCCTCTGAGCACAGATACGCAGTATTTT
>15|TRBD2|TRBV7-9|TRBJ2-1|few
CASSLEGLGGNEQFF
TGTGCCAGCAGCTTAGAGGGACTAGGAGGTAATGAGCAGTTCTTC
>16|NA|TRBV6-5|TRBJ2-4|many
CASSSGTPKAKNIQYF
TGTGCCAGCAGTTCTGGGACACCTAAAGCCAAAAACATTCAGTACTTC
>16|NA|TRBV6-5|TRBJ1-3|NA
CASSPGQYSSGNTIYF
TGTGCCAGCAGTCCGGGGCAATATAGCTCTGGAAACACCATATATTTT
>13|NA|TRBV24-1|TRBJ2-1|few
CATSDFNGYAQFF
TGTGCCACCAGTGATTTTAACGGCTACGCGCAGTTCTTC
>17|NA|TRBV4-3|TRBJ2-1|NA
CASSQGVRTISYNEQFF
TGCGCCAGCAGCCAAGGAGTTCGGACTATCTCCTACAATGAGCAGTTCTTC
>14|TRBD1|TRBV20-1|TRBJ1-5|NA
CSARDTGGSQPQHF
TGCAGTGCTAGAGATACAGGGGGCAGTCAGCCCCAGCATTTT
>15|NA|TRBV4-3|TRBJ1-5|few
CASSQESRGNQPQHF
TGCGCCAGCAGCCAAGAGTCCAGGGGCAATCAGCCCCAGCATTTT
>14|NA|TRBV20-1|TRBJ1-4|NA
CSARGGAGSQKLFF
TGCAGTGCTAGAGGTGGCGCAGGGTCCCAAAAACTGTTTTTT
>16|NA|TRBV20-1|TRBJ2-7|few
CSARDGGRAWLYEQYF
TGCAGTGCTAGAGATGGGGGGCGGGCCTGGCTCTACGAGCAGTACTTC
>16|TRBD1|TRBV7-9|TRBJ1-4|NA
CASSPSGTGVGEKLFF
TGTGCCAGCAGCCCATCGGGGACAGGAGTAGGCGAAAAACTGTTTTTT
>13|NA|TRBV5-5|TRBJ2-7|NA
CASSSYRDGEQYF
TGTGCCAGCAGCTCCTACAGGGACGGGGAGCAGTACTTC
>19|TRBD2|TRBV15|TRBJ2-3|few
CATSRDRTSGRRSTDTQYF
TGTGCCACCAGCAGAGATAGAACTAGCGGGAGAAGAAGCACAGATACGCAGTATTTT
>12|NA|TRBV20-1|TRBJ2-3|NA
CSATGPTDTQYF
TGCAGTGCTACGGGCCCAACAGATACGCAGTATTTT
>11|NA|TRBV30|TRBJ2-7|NA
CAWSIGDEQYF
TGTGCCTGGAGTATTGGGGACGAGCAGTACTTC
>14|NA|TRBV6-2/TRBV6-3|TRBJ1-1|many
CASSYPERDTEAFF
TGTGCCAGCAGCTACCCCGAGAGGGACACTGAAGCTTTCTTT
>16|TRBD2|TRBV9|TRBJ2-1|NA
CASSASSGKGYNEQFF
TGTGCCAGCAGCGCTTCTAGCGGAAAGGGCTACAATGAGCAGTTCTTC
>15|TRBD2|TRBV7-3|TRBJ2-5|NA
CASSRTSRREETQYF
TGTGCCAGCAGCCGGACTAGCAGGAGGGAAGAGACCCAGTACTTC
>15|NA|TRBV19|TRBJ1-1|many
CASSIRVHMNTEAFF
TGTGCCAGTAGTATTCGGGTGCATATGAACACTGAAGCTTTCTTT
>15|NA|TRBV5-1|TRBJ1-1|few
CASSSSLGEGTEAFF
TGCGCCAGCAGCTCCTCGTTGGGGGAGGGCACTGAAGCTTTCTTT
>14|TRBD1|TRBV20-1|TRBJ2-7|many
CSARDPGTGYEQYF
TGCAGTGCTAGAGACCCCGGGACAGGCTACGAGCAGTACTTC
>14|NA|TRBV5-1|TRBJ2-5|few
CASERVPAMETQYF
TGCGCCAGTGAGCGGGTTCCCGCGATGGAGACCCAGTACTTC
>14|NA|TRBV9|TRBJ2-2|NA
CASKTLANTGELFF
TGTGCCAGCAAAACACTAGCGAACACCGGGGAGCTGTTTTTT
>16|TRBD2|TRBV14|TRBJ2-3|NA
CASSRGLAGIRDTQYF
TGTGCCAGCAGCCGAGGACTAGCGGGCATTAGGGATACGCAGTATTTT
>15|NA|TRBV4-1|TRBJ2-5|many
CASSQVGGSKETQYF
TGCGCCAGCAGCCAAGTTGGGGGATCCAAAGAGACCCAGTACTTC
>17|TRBD2|TRBV11-3|TRBJ2-1|many
CASSSRRLAGTYNEQFF
TGTGCCAGCAGCTCACGCAGACTAGCGGGGACGTACAATGAGCAGTTCTTC
>16|TRBD1|TRBV3-1|TRBJ1-2|many
CASSYRDSGRSGGYTF
TGTGCCAGCAGCTACCGGGACAGTGGTCGCTCGGGGGGCTACACCTTC
>13|NA|TRBV20-1|TRBJ1-5|NA
CSARQGPNQPQHF
TGCAGTGCTAGACAGGGCCCCAATCAGCCCCAGCATTTT
>15|NA|TRBV9|TRBJ1-2|many
CASSVAGGTYYGYTF
TGTGCCAGCAGCGTAGCTGGCGGGACTTACTATGGCTACACCTTC
>16|TRBD2|TRBV24-1|TRBJ2-1|many
CATSASSGSSYNEQFF
TGTGCCACCAGTGCCTCTAGCGGGAGCTCCTACAATGAGCAGTTCTTC
>16|NA|TRBV29-1|TRBJ1-1|NA
CSVEEPGAVVNTEAFF
TGCAGCGTTGAAGAACCAGGGGCAGTTGTGAACACTGAAGCTTTCTTT
>16|TRBD2|TRBV7-9|TRBJ2-1|many
CASSFSTAGVDNEQFF
TGTGCCAGCAGCTTCTCCACAGCGGGAGTAGACAATGAGCAGTTCTTC
>13|NA|TRBV12-3/TRBV12-4|TRBJ2-3|many
CASSGLIRGAQYF
TGTGCCAGCAGCGGCCTAATACGGGGTGCGCAGTATTTT
>15|TRBD1|TRBV12-3/TRBV12-4|TRBJ2-7|NA
CASSFGTGLFYEQYF
TGTGCCAGCAGTTTTGGGACAGGGCTATTCTACGAGCAGTACTTC
>12|NA|TRBV6-5|TRBJ2-1|few
CASRDSPREQFF
TGTGCCAGCCGGGACTCTCCTCGAGAGCAGTTCTTC
>17|NA|TRBV6-5|TRBJ1-2|few
CASSYRGNSGANYGYTF
TGTGCCAGCAGTTACCGAGGAAACTCTGGGGCTAACTATGGCTACACCTTC
>13|NA|TRBV7-3|TRBJ1-1|NA
CASSFATITEAFF
TGTGCCAGCAGCTTTGCGACTATCACTGAAGCTTTCTTT
>16|TRBD1|TRBV30|TRBJ2-7|NA
CAWSVPPDRGPYEQYF
TGTGCCTGGAGTGTACCCCCGGACAGGGGGCCCTACGAGCAGTACTTC